Reported below is one T cell receptor (beta chain). Its antigen is unknown. This sample stems from a study of cytomegalovirus exposure and HLA in healthy donors. Broader study findings: The study carried out a later analysis of TCR beta sequences. It associated some 17,000 of them with specific HLA alleles at a false discovery rate of 0.05. Near-uniform donor sequencing depth was presumed by presence/absence analyses.

This PCR relied on a set of 60 Vbeta primers and 13 Jbeta primers. The protocol was immunoSEQ multiplex PCR, while the TCRdb copy is restricted to in-frame clones and leaves out a portion. The table records approximately 140,000 clones, around 80% of them present only once. From germline, CDR1 is SGDLS and CDR2 YYNGEE. The CDR3 spans 15 residues. Between the trimmed V and J ends, which lost 2 bases and 9 bases, there was a span of 18 bases. The receptor's source is a middle-aged man in good health and CMV-seropositive. The V and J genes are TRBV9 and TRBJ1-5, with D perhaps TRBD1 (5 bases). The sequencing input was PBMCs. CDR3 DNA: TGTGCCAGCAGCGTTACTGGCGGGGCCGGTGCGCCCCAGCATTTT. Encoded protein: CASSVTGGAGAPQHF.